One and the same sample provided the 14 T cell receptor beta chains below, sequenced in a study of T cell clonality in common variable immunodeficiency. Generated by immunoSEQ multiplex PCR, the TCRdb table keeps only in-frame clones and is missing some. The sample is made up of some 38,000 clones, none counted only once. Sequenced: peripheral blood mononuclear cells. The receptors were gathered from a person between 18 and 75 years old in good health.

This clone was detected many times. The CDR3 end falls 3 residues outside the read, so it is completed with the germline J gene. This sequence joins TRBV5-6 and TRBJ2-3; D unclear. This CDR3 contains 13 residues. Germline values: CDR1 SGHDT, CDR2 YYEEEE. The CDR3 region is CASSLGRLAPQYF. CDR3 DNA (partial): TGTGCCAGCAGCTTAGGGCGATTGGCGCCG.

This clone occurred many times. Read sequence stops 3 residues before the CDR3 end, and the germline J gene provides the missing end. V usage is TRBV4-2 and J usage is TRBJ2-1, with D tentatively TRBD2 (5 bases). Germline lookup yields CDR1 LGHNA and CDR2 YNFKEQ. The V gene lost 0 bases and the J gene lost 2 bases, with 11 bases spanning the gap. The CDR3 loop spans 16 amino acids. The CDR3 protein is CASSQDKSGPYNEQFF. CDR3 DNA, as far as it was read: TGTGCCAGCAGCCAAGATAAGAGCGGTCCCTACAATGAG.

This clone was picked up many times. The read comes to an end 3 residues before the CDR3 does, leaving the germline J gene to fill in the end. The rearrangement uses TRBV5-4 and TRBJ2-3; D is ambiguous. V was pared by 4 bases and J by 0 bases, with 15 bases between. Germline loops: CDR1 SGHNT, CDR2 YYREEE (reference sequence). The CDR3 has 16 residues. The chain's CDR3 is CASSTRQRPSTDTQYF. The CDR3 bases that were read are TGTGCCAGCAGCACCCGACAACGGCCTAGCACAGATACG.

In this sample, this clone turned up many times. The sequenced fragment ends 3 residues before the CDR3 boundary, so the rest is inferred from the germline J gene. The rearrangement joins TRBV6-4 to TRBJ2-1; 8 bases line up with TRBD2. The length of the CDR3 is 15 residues. The ends lost 2 bases at V and 6 bases at J; junction bases unmatched: 6. The V gene's germline CDR1 is MRHNA and CDR2 SNTAGT. The sequenced CDR3 bases are TGTGCCAGCAGTGACGCGCGGGGGGCCTTCAATGAG. The encoded protein is CASSDARGAFNE. The whole CDR3 protein is CASSDARGAFNEQFF.

This clone was detected ten times or more. From the germline J gene comes the end of the CDR3, since the read stops 3 residues before it. The chain has TRBV6-1 and TRBJ1-5; possible D gene TRBD1, 5 bases. Between the trimmed V and J ends, which lost 4 bases and 0 bases, there was a span of 10 bases. CDR1 and CDR2 from the germline V gene are MNHNS and SASEGT. The CDR3 runs 15 residues. CDR3: CASSVTVYSNQPQHF. The covered CDR3 bases are TGTGCCAGCAGTGTGACAGTTTATAGCAATCAGCCC.

This clone was recorded many times. The read comes to an end 3 residues before the CDR3 does, leaving the germline J gene to fill in the end. This chain joins TRBV20-1 and TRBJ1-2; possible D gene TRBD1, 6 bases. Germline lookup yields CDR1 DFQATT and CDR2 SNEGSKA (reference sequence). The CDR3 covers 13 residues. Trimming left V 6 bases short and J 4 bases short, with 15 bases between. The part of the CDR3 DNA that was read is TGCAGTGCCACCACAGGGTCTGGCTATGGC. Protein sequence: CSATTGSGYG. The complete CDR3 protein is CSATTGSGYGYTF.

There are many counts of this clone. The read finishes 3 residues shy of the CDR3 end, and the germline J gene is used to complete it. This chain joins TRBV20-1 and TRBJ1-5, with no clear D. The CDR3 loop spans 14 amino acids. V was trimmed by 3 bases and J by 0 bases, leaving 9 bases between them. The germline CDR1 and CDR2 sequences are DFQATT and SNEGSKA (reference sequence). This CDR3 is CSASRSASNQPQHF. The CDR3 DNA, read in part, is TGCAGTGCTAGTCGGTCTGCTAGCAATCAGCCC.

This clone was recorded many times. Coverage ceases 3 residues before the CDR3 finishes, and the germline J gene fills in the end. The chain has TRBV20-1 and TRBJ2-1; 11 bases align to TRBD2. Trimming cost V 0 bases and J 5 bases; bases outside gene matches: 6. Per germline, CDR1 DFQATT and CDR2 SNEGSKA (reference sequence). This CDR3 comprises 16 residues. The sequenced CDR3 bases are TGCAGTGCTAGAGATGAGGGTAGCGGGAGGGACAATGAG. Translating it yields CSARDEGSGRDNE. The CDR3 in full is CSARDEGSGRDNEQFF.

This clone was observed at least ten times. The CDR3 goes on 3 residues after the read ends, and that part is filled in from the germline J gene. V and J are TRBV20-1 and TRBJ1-2; D unclear. This CDR3 has 14 residues. Trimming shortened V by 6 bases and J by 4 bases, and 18 bases separated the two germline ends. CDR1 and CDR2 (germline): DFQATT, SNEGSKA (reference sequence). Partial CDR3 DNA: TGCAGTGCCCAATTGACACCTACCACCTATGGC. This sequence encodes CSAQLTPTTYG. The full CDR3 reads CSAQLTPTTYGYTF.

This clone was seen many times. The read terminates 3 residues ahead of where the CDR3 ends, so the germline J gene completes it. The gene calls are TRBV12-3 or TRBV12-4 and TRBJ2-7; D perhaps matches TRBD1 (6 bases). The CDR3 extends over 14 amino acids. Trimming took 1 base from V and 3 from J, leaving 10 bases between them. The sequenced CDR3 bases are TGTGCCAGCAGTTTAGTGGGGGCCCGCTACGAG. Its translation is CASSLVGARYE. The CDR3 reads in full as CASSLVGARYEQYF.

This clone was seen repeatedly, ten times or more. From the germline J gene comes the end of the CDR3, since the read stops 3 residues before it. The chain has TRBV19 and TRBJ2-1; TRBD2 agrees at 10 bases. The V gene's germline CDR1 is LNHDA and CDR2 SQIVND (reference sequence). The CDR3 runs 17 residues. J gave up 0 bases and V 3 bases, and 5 bases lay outside the gene matches. The chain's CDR3 is CASSMASGRNSYNEQFF. The CDR3 DNA, read in part, is TGTGCCAGTAGTATGGCTAGCGGGAGAAACTCCTACAATGAG.

The table lists this clone with many counts. The sequence runs out 3 residues before the end of the CDR3; the remainder is reconstructed from the germline J gene. V usage is TRBV29-1 and J usage is TRBJ1-1; the D gene is possibly TRBD1 (5 bases). Germline V CDR1 and CDR2: SQVTM, ANQGSEA. The CDR3 consists of 17 residues. CDR3 bases read: TGCAGCGTGGGACCGAGAACCGGGGGTAGAGACACCATGGGG. It specifies CSVGPRTGGRDTMG. The whole CDR3 protein reads CSVGPRTGGRDTMGAFF.

This clone has a count of ten or more. Incomplete CDR3 DNA: TGTGCCAGTAAGCCCGGAGAGCGCCAAGAGACC. Encoded protein: CASKPGERQET. The CDR3 in full is CASKPGERQETQYF. This chain connects TRBV19 to TRBJ2-5; unclear D gene. The read ends 3 residues early relative to the CDR3; the germline J gene fills the gap. Germline CDR1 reads LNHDA; CDR2 reads SQIVND (reference sequence). Trimming removed 7 bases at V and 1 base at J, with 13 bases between. This CDR3 region has 14 residues.

This clone was seen ten or more times. The sequenced fragment ends 3 residues before the CDR3 boundary, so the rest is inferred from the germline J gene. The chain joins TRBV20-1 to TRBJ2-1; 15 bases are shared with TRBD2. CDR1 is DFQATT and CDR2 is SNEGSKA in the germline V gene (reference sequence). The V segment lost 5 bases and the J segment 6 bases; nucleotides outside the gene matches: 17. This CDR3 has 19 residues. CDR3 DNA, as far as it was read: TGCAGTGCTCAACAGCCGGGACTAGCGGGAGGTTACTATTCCAATGAG. Residues: CSAQQPGLAGGYYSNE. The whole CDR3 sequence reads CSAQQPGLAGGYYSNEQFF.